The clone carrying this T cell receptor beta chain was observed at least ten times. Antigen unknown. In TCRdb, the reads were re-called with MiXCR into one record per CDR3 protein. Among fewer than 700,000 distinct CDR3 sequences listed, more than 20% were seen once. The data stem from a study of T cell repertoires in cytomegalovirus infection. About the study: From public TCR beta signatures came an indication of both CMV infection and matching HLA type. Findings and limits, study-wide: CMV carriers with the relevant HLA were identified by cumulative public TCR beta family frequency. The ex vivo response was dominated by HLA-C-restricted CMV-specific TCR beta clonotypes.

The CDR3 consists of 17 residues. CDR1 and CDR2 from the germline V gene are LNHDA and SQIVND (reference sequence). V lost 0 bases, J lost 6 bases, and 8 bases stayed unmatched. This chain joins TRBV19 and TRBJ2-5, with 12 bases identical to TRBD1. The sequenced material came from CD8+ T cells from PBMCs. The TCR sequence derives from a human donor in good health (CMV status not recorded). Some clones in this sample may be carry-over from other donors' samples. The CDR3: CASSIDTWDRGLKTQYF. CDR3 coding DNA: TGTGCCAGTAGTATAGATACTTGGGACAGGGGGCTGAAGACCCAGTACTTC.